Listed below are T cell receptor beta chains from one sample, sequenced in a study of immune heterogeneity within non-small cell lung tumors. TCRdb re-called the multiplex PCR reads through MiXCR, storing one row per CDR3 protein. The sample holds fewer than 25,000 distinct CDR3 sequences, 25% to 30% seen once. Sample: lung tumor tissue. Source of these receptors: a man aged 35 to 55 with non-small cell lung cancer. CDR3s include the opening cysteine and the closing phenylalanine or tryptophan. A D gene is named only where the DNA matches it firmly. Clone size is given for some rows only: seen once, a few or many times, or a class if the clone is expanded.

few . TRBJ1-2 TRBV5-6 TGTGCCAGCAGCATAGTCGGGGCAACGGGAGGAGGCTACACCTTC CASSIVGATGGGYTF
few . TRBJ2-3 TRBV4-3 TGCGCCAGCAGCCAAGCACCCTTTGTGGATACGCAGTATTTT CASSQAPFVDTQYF
. . TRBJ1-6 TRBV4-1 TGCGCCAGCAGCCAAGAGACGGAAAATTCACCCCTCCACTTT CASSQETENSPLHF
. . TRBJ1-2 TRBV5-1 TGCGCCAGCAGCTTGTTCACGGCGGGTGGTGGCTACACCTTC CASSLFTAGGGYTF
. TRBD1 TRBJ1-4 TRBV6-5 TGTGCCAGCAGTTACAGGGGGCAGTCTAATGAAAAACTGTTTTTT CASSYRGQSNEKLFF
many . TRBJ2-7 TRBV30 TGTGCCTGGAGTTCCGGTCCCTACGAGCAGTACTTC CAWSSGPYEQYF
few . TRBJ1-2 TRBV5-6 TGTGCCAGCAGCTTGGGAGATAACTATGGCTACACCTTC CASSLGDNYGYTF
. . TRBJ1-1 TRBV11-2 TGTGCCAGCAGCTTATTTCAGGGAATAAACACTGAAGCTTTCTTT CASSLFQGINTEAFF
medium-sized TRBD1 TRBJ1-6 TRBV19 TGTGCCAGTAGTCCTCTCGGACAGGGGGAAAATTCACCCCTCCACTTT CASSPLGQGENSPLHF
. . TRBJ2-2 TRBV11-2 TGTGCCAGCAGCTTCTCTAGAGGGCGAAACACCGGGGAGCTGTTTTTT CASSFSRGRNTGELFF
. . TRBJ1-2 TRBV5-4 TGTGCCAGCAGGCCCGGGGGCAGCCCTTCTAACTATGGCTACACCTTC CASRPGGSPSNYGYTF
. . TRBJ1-4 TRBV6-2/TRBV6-3 TGTGCCAGCAGGTCCTTCGGGACGGCGAATGAAAAACTGTTTTTT CASRSFGTANEKLFF
. TRBD2 TRBJ2-1 TRBV5-5 TGTGCCAGTAGCTTGGCCGTGGTAGCGGGAGATGAGTACAATGAGCAGTTCTTC CASSLAVVAGDEYNEQFF
many . TRBJ1-6 TRBV2 TGTGCCAGCAGTGGGCAGGGGTTAACGGGTTCACCCCTCCACTTT CASSGQGLTGSPLHF
few . TRBJ2-3 TRBV3-1 TGTGCCAGCAGCCAATTACACACAGATACGCAGTATTTT CASSQLHTDTQYF
. . TRBJ2-2 TRBV7-6 TGTGCCAGCAGCTTCCGACCGCTACCGAACACCGGGGAGCTGTTTTTT CASSFRPLPNTGELFF
. . TRBJ2-3 TRBV4-1 TGCGCCAGCAGCCAAAGCTCGGGATACGCGCAGTATTTT CASSQSSGYAQYF
few . TRBJ1-2 TRBV6-2/TRBV6-3 TGTGCCAGCAGAGGACAGAGCTATGGCTACACCTTC CASRGQSYGYTF
few TRBD1 TRBJ2-3 TRBV5-5 TGTGCCAGCAGCTTGGATTGGGACAGGGTGCTTGGAGATACGCAGTATTTT CASSLDWDRVLGDTQYF
. TRBD1 TRBJ1-1 TRBV13 TGTGCCAGCAGCCTACTACCGACAGGGATGAACACTGAAGCTTTCTTT CASSLLPTGMNTEAFF
many . TRBJ2-7 TRBV6-2/TRBV6-3 TGTGCCAGCAGGCATACAGGTTCCTACGAGCAGTACTTC CASRHTGSYEQYF
. TRBD1 TRBJ1-1 TRBV6-2/TRBV6-3 TGTGCCTGCAGTTACGGGACAGCTAACACTGAAGCTTTCTTT CACSYGTANTEAFF
. TRBD2 TRBJ2-5 TRBV29-1 TGCAGCGCAAGACTAGCGGGACAAGAGACCCAGTACTTC CSARLAGQETQYF
many . TRBJ1-2 TRBV13 TGTGCCAGCAGCTTAGGGGGAGCCTCCTATGGCTACACCTTC CASSLGGASYGYTF
many . TRBJ1-2 TRBV13 TGTGCCAGCAGCCTGGACAGCACCTATGGCTACACCTTC CASSLDSTYGYTF
. . TRBJ1-5 TRBV27 TGTGCCAACAGCCAACAGGGAATGACCAATCAGCCCCAGCATTTT CANSQQGMTNQPQHF
many . TRBJ1-2 TRBV5-1 TGCGCCAGCAGCCCCGGTTATGGCAGAAGCTATGGCTACACCTTC CASSPGYGRSYGYTF
. TRBD2 TRBJ2-2 TRBV10-3 TGTGCCATCAGCAAGCGGGAGGGCCGGGACGGGGAGCTGTTTTTT CAISKREGRDGELFF
many TRBD1 TRBJ2-3 TRBV11-3 TGTGCCAGCAGCTCCGGGACAGCGACAGATACGCAGTATTTT CASSSGTATDTQYF
. TRBD1 TRBJ1-1 TRBV19 TGTGCCATTAGGGGAGGGCAGGGGGCTAGTGGCACTGAAGCTTTCTTT CAIRGGQGASGTEAFF
. . TRBJ2-1 TRBV6-4 TGTGCCAGCAGTGACGGTGGAGATTACAATGAGCAGTTCTTC CASSDGGDYNEQFF
. . TRBJ1-1 TRBV6-1 TGTGCCAGCAGTCGACGAACCGGGACTGGGAAAACTGAAGATTTCTTT CASSRRTGTGKTEDFF
few . TRBJ1-3 TRBV5-1 TGCGCCAGCAGCTTGGAAGGGGGGGACGACACCATATATTTT CASSLEGGDDTIYF
. TRBD1 TRBJ2-5 TRBV15 TGTGCCACCAGCATCTGGACAGGGGGCTTACCAGAGACCCAGTACTTC CATSIWTGGLPETQYF
few TRBD1 TRBJ2-1 TRBV10-3 TGTGCCAGCGGGACAGGGGGATCCTACAATGAGCAGTTCTTC CASGTGGSYNEQFF
. . TRBJ2-1 TRBV5-4 TGTGCCAGCAGCTATAATGGCCCCAATGAGCAGTTCTTC CASSYNGPNEQFF
many . TRBJ1-6 TRBV6-1 TGTGCCAGCAGCAGAGCACAGGGTGTATCTTCACCCCTCCACTTT CASSRAQGVSSPLHF
few TRBD1 TRBJ2-1 TRBV7-3 TGTGCCAGCAGCGCACTAACCCCGGCGGACAGGACCTTCAATGAGCAGTTCTTC CASSALTPADRTFNEQFF
. . TRBJ1-1 TRBV11-2 TGTGCCAGCAGGTTCGCCAACACTGAAGCTTTCTTT CASRFANTEAFF
once TRBD1 TRBJ1-2 TRBV5-6 TGTGCCAGCATCTTCAGGGGGGAATCCTATGGCTACACCTTC CASIFRGESYGYTF
many . TRBJ1-3 TRBV18 TGTGCCAGCTCACCGTCTGGAAACTCTGGAAACACCATATATTTT CASSPSGNSGNTIYF